This TCR beta chain was retrieved from a study of shared clonotypes between healthy human individuals. Unmatched junction bases numbered 7, after V lost 1 base and J lost 7 bases. The germline V gene encodes CDR1 LGHNA and CDR2 YSLEER. There are 15 residues in the CDR3. Using immunoSEQ multiplex PCR, the repertoire was profiled, and TCRdb retains in-frame clones only, with some absent. The sample carries more than 2,000,000 clones, approximately 93% recorded once. The sequenced sample was naive CD4+ T cells from PBMCs. The subset is: CD45RA+ positively selected. V gene TRBV4-3 combines with J gene TRBJ1-2, with 9 bases fitting TRBD1. The receptor comes from a man between 18 and 35 years old in good health. Some clones in this sample may be carry-over from other donors' samples. CDR3 loop: CASSQGGQGHSGYTF. The CDR3 region has the DNA TGCGCCAGCAGCCAAGGTGGACAGGGGCACAGTGGCTACACCTTC.